These 21 T cell receptor beta chains were all obtained from the same sample, sequenced in a study of blood T cell repertoires in COVID-19. Repertoires were generated with immunoSEQ multiplex PCR, while TCRdb's copy carries only in-frame clones and drops some. The repertoire includes under 200,000 clones, over 75% of them detected once, and about 6.3% sits in the top ten. Sequencing was done on a sample of PBMCs or T cells enriched from blood (not recorded which). Source of these receptors: a woman in her forties or fifties who had recovered from COVID-19.

V is TRBV18 and J is TRBJ1-2; 8 positions agree with TRBD1. J lost 7 bases, V lost 3 bases, and 7 bases had no gene match. The germline gives CDR1 KGHSH, CDR2 LQKENI. The CDR3 covers 14 residues. The CDR3 region is CASSPTGGRGGYTF. The CDR3, as DNA: TGTGCCAGCTCACCCACAGGGGGAAGAGGTGGCTACACCTTC.

The rearrangement joins TRBV6-5 to TRBJ1-2; 9 nucleotides agree with TRBD1. The J segment lost 8 bases and the V segment lost 6 bases, leaving 13 bases of the junction unmatched. CDR3 size: 15 residues. Germline V gene data show CDR1 as MNHEY and CDR2 as SVGAGI. CDR3: CASRGGGQGASGYTF. As DNA, the CDR3 is TGTGCCAGCAGGGGAGGGGGACAGGGAGCTTCCGGCTACACCTTC.

This chain links TRBV12-5 with TRBJ2-5; 9 nucleotides match TRBD1. Germline V gives CDR1 LGHNT, CDR2 FRNRAP. The CDR3 runs to 18 residues. Trimming removed 2 bases from V and 1 base from J; junction bases left unmatched: 11. The CDR3 reads CASGLPRTGAMSQETQYF. In DNA, the CDR3 is TGTGCTAGTGGTTTGCCCAGGACAGGGGCCATGAGCCAAGAGACCCAGTACTTC.

The sample holds a few counts of this clone. The chain carries TRBV7-3 and TRBJ2-3, with 12 nucleotides matching TRBD2. This CDR3 has 17 amino acids. Germline CDR1 SGHTA, CDR2 FQGTGA. Unmatched junction bases numbered 4, after V lost 3 bases and J lost 0 bases. The CDR3 DNA reads as TGTGCCAGCAGCTTGACTAGCGGGGGCCGAAGCACAGATACGCAGTATTTT. This encodes CASSLTSGGRSTDTQYF.

This clone was recorded a few times. J is TRBJ1-3 and V is TRBV18; perhaps TRBD1 as D (5 bases). V dropped 6 bases and J dropped 4 bases, with 10 bases sitting between them. Germline-derived CDR1 and CDR2 are KGHSH and LQKENI. The CDR3 consists of 13 residues. Here the CDR3 reads CASSSTEGNTIYF. In nucleotides, the CDR3 is TGTGCCAGCTCTTCGACAGAAGGAAACACCATATATTTT.

The V call is TRBV7-2, the J call TRBJ2-7; TRBD1 matches at 11 bases. The CDR3 extends over 16 amino acids. After removal of 0 bases from V and 4 bases from J, the junction contained 5 bases not matched to a gene. CDR1 and CDR2 (germline): SGHTA, FQGNSA. The CDR3 nucleotides read TGTGCCAGCAGCTTAGCCCCCGGGACAGGGGGATACGAGCAGTACTTC. This encodes CASSLAPGTGGYEQYF.

There are a few counts of this clone. The V gene is TRBV4-2, the J gene TRBJ2-7, with D unclear. V lost 2 bases, J lost 2 bases, and 13 bases lay in between. From germline, CDR1 is LGHNA and CDR2 YNFKEQ. The CDR3 has 15 amino acids. The chain's CDR3 is CASSQKLDGAYEQYF. For the CDR3, the DNA is TGTGCCAGCAGCCAAAAACTCGACGGAGCCTACGAGCAGTACTTC.

The chain links TRBV28 to TRBJ1-5; 8 bases are a match to TRBD1. Germline-derived CDR1 and CDR2 are MDHEN and SYDVKM. The CDR3 length is 15 residues. V trimming: 7 bases; J trimming: 7 bases; junction bases outside the gene matches: 12. CDR3 coding DNA: TGTGCCAGCAATCCTTCAGGGGGCGCGGGGCAGCCCCAGCATTTT. This encodes CASNPSGGAGQPQHF.

This chain links TRBV7-6 with TRBJ2-2, with 8 positions matching TRBD2. The CDR3 has 15 amino acids. V trimming: 5 bases; J trimming: 5 bases; junction bases outside the gene matches: 7. In germline, CDR1 is SGHVS, CDR2 FNYEAQ. The chain's CDR3 is CASSLPTGGTGELFF. CDR3 coding DNA: TGTGCCAGCAGCCTACCGACGGGAGGGACCGGGGAGCTGTTTTTT.

The chain carries TRBV11-2 and TRBJ1-3; D uncertain. This CDR3 is built from 15 residues. Between the trimmed V and J ends, which lost 5 bases and 0 bases, there was a span of 11 bases. The germline V gene has CDR1 SGHAT and CDR2 FQNNGV. The CDR3 DNA sequence: TGTGCCAGCAGCCCCGGGGAGCGCTCTGGAAACACCATATATTTT. Its translation is CASSPGERSGNTIYF. Full variable domain (rest looked up from reference TRBV11-2 and TRBJ1-3): EAGVAQSPRYKIIEKRQSVAFWCNPISGHATLYWYQQILGQGPKLLIQFQNNGVVDDSQLPKDRFSAERLKGVDSTLKIQPAKLEDSAVYLCASSPGERSGNTIYFGEGSWLTVV.

This clone was detected a few times. The sample carries other DNA sequences with the same CDR3. The rearrangement links TRBV27 to TRBJ1-1, with D possibly being TRBD1 (6 bases). Germline CDR1 MNHEY, CDR2 SMNVEV (reference sequence). The CDR3 has 15 residues. V was shortened by 2 bases and J by 0 bases, with 10 bases between the two germline ends. The CDR3 loop reads CASSLGNRVNTEAFF. The CDR3 coding sequence is TGTGCCAGCAGTTTAGGGAACAGGGTGAACACTGAAGCTTTCTTT.

The chain couples TRBV7-6 to TRBJ2-1; 8 positions agree with TRBD1. Germline lookup yields CDR1 SGHVS and CDR2 FNYEAQ. The trim removed 5 bases at V and 6 bases at J, leaving 9 bases unmatched. The CDR3 length is 15 residues. In DNA form, the CDR3 reads TGTGCCAGCAGCCGGGGAGGACAGGGACGCAATGAGCAGTTCTTC. Protein product: CASSRGGQGRNEQFF.

The chain is built from TRBV4-2 and TRBJ2-2, with 8 bases that match TRBD2. Trimming cost V 0 bases and J 7 bases; bases outside gene matches: 10. Germline V gene data show CDR1 as LGHNA and CDR2 as YNFKEQ. This CDR3 spans 17 amino acids. The CDR3 here is CASSQDPAGEGGGELFF. Written as DNA, the CDR3 is TGTGCCAGCAGCCAAGATCCAGCGGGGGAGGGAGGCGGGGAGCTGTTTTTT.

This chain joins TRBV6-2 or TRBV6-3 and TRBJ2-7; TRBD2 aligns across 9 bases. The germline CDR1 and CDR2 sequences are MNHEY and SVGEGT. The CDR3 loop spans 14 amino acids. Unmatched junction bases numbered 11, after V lost 5 bases and J lost 9 bases. The CDR3, as DNA: TGTGCCAGCAGTGATAGCGGGGGCCTGGTAGGGCAGTACTTC. It translates to CASSDSGGLVGQYF.

The rearrangement joins TRBV6-5 to TRBJ2-2; possible D gene TRBD2, 5 bases. The CDR3 totals 14 residues. V lost 6 bases and J 3 bases, leaving 11 bases between the germline ends. In germline, CDR1 is MNHEY, CDR2 SVGAGI. The CDR3 sequence: CASSRGRDTGELFF. CDR3 DNA: TGTGCCAGCAGCCGCGGGCGGGACACCGGGGAGCTGTTTTTT.

The chain joins TRBV19 to TRBJ1-2; D is perhaps TRBD1 (6 bases). Germline V CDR1 and CDR2: LNHDA, SQIVND (reference sequence). This CDR3 contains 14 residues. V dropped 4 bases and J dropped 5 bases, with 14 bases sitting between them. This chain's CDR3 is CASSRTAERYGYTF. The CDR3 nucleotides are TGTGCCAGTAGTAGGACAGCCGAAAGGTATGGCTACACCTTC.

CDR3 loop: CASSLGTGTREAFF. Written as DNA, the CDR3 is TGTGCCAGCAGCTTAGGGACAGGTACCCGTGAAGCTTTCTTT. V usage is TRBV7-2 and J usage is TRBJ1-1, with TRBD1 matching 7 bases. V lost 1 base and J lost 7; bases outside the gene matches: 6. Germline values: CDR1 SGHTA, CDR2 FQGNSA. The CDR3 loop spans 14 amino acids.

The V call is TRBV4-2, the J call TRBJ2-3, with 8 bases aligning to TRBD2. The V gene end was trimmed by 1 base and the J gene end by 5 bases; junction bases not matched to a gene: 11. The germline V gene encodes CDR1 LGHNA and CDR2 YNFKEQ. There are 17 residues in the CDR3. As DNA, the CDR3 is TGTGCCAGCAGCCAAGTCCCAGCGGGGGCTGCGGGAGATACGCAGTATTTT. It encodes CASSQVPAGAAGDTQYF.

The V call is TRBV7-2, the J call TRBJ2-7; 8 positions match TRBD2. V shed 4 bases, J shed 1 base, and the junction held 3 bases outside the gene matches. This CDR3 is built from 14 residues. Germline V gene sequence: CDR1 SGHTA, CDR2 FQGNSA. The CDR3 nucleotides read TGTGCCAGCAGCTATCGGGGGGGTTCCTACGAGCAGTACTTC. It encodes CASSYRGGSYEQYF.

The CDR3 DNA reads as TGTGCCACCAGCAGAGGATGGCGACAGGGGGATTCACCCCTCCACTTT. It encodes CATSRGWRQGDSPLHF. V is TRBV15 and J is TRBJ1-6, with 9 bases that match TRBD1. Germline assignment: CDR1 LNHNV and CDR2 YYDKDF (reference sequence). CDR3 length: 16 amino acids. J was trimmed by 8 bases and V by 1 base; bases with no gene match: 6.

This clone occurred once. The V and J genes are TRBV3-1 (or the pseudogene TRBV3-2) and TRBJ1-2, with 7 nucleotides matching TRBD1. The V gene end was trimmed by 4 bases and the J gene end by 7 bases; junction bases not matched to a gene: 3. Germline lookup yields CDR1 LGHDT and CDR2 YNNKEL (reference sequence). CDR3 length: 12 amino acids. CDR3 sequence (DNA): TGTGCCAGCAGCCGGGGGACAGTTGGCTACACCTTC. Protein product: CASSRGTVGYTF.